What follows is one T cell receptor (beta chain) and its context. The antigen is unknown. The data were taken from a study of radiotherapy plus CTLA-4 blockade in lung cancer. Study as a whole: Across the patients, objective responses occurred in more than 15%, and disease control in under 35%.

Assay used: immunoSEQ multiplex PCR; TCRdb lists only in-frame clones, some missing. This table has 85,000 to 90,000 clones, around 87% appearing once. Whole-study results and caveats: There was expansion of tumor-derived TCR clones in blood after radiotherapy plus ipilimumab. Early blood T cell clone dynamics, with interferon-beta, were reported to best predict response.

The CDR3 contains 16 residues. The germline V gene has CDR1 SQVTM and CDR2 ANQGSEA. The V and J ends lost 5 bases and 4 bases, in that order; junction bases with no gene match: 13. CTLA-4 blockade using ipilimumab, together with focal radiation, was received by patients with chemo-refractory metastatic non-small-cell lung cancer. This clonotype was sampled from a human donor with non-small cell lung cancer that progressed on radiotherapy plus ipilimumab. The input for sequencing was peripheral blood, taken from a patient treated with radiotherapy plus ipilimumab. V gene TRBV29-1 combines with J gene TRBJ1-1; 10 bases match TRBD1. The CDR3, as DNA: TGCAGCGTTAAGGGGTCCGACAGGGGGCGTATCACTGAAGCTTTCTTT. It translates to CSVKGSDRGRITEAFF.